A selection of T cell receptor beta chains follows, all from one sample in a study of ipilimumab plus nivolumab after autologous stem cell transplantation. The repertoire was sequenced with immunoSEQ multiplex PCR; TCRdb's copy has only in-frame clones and lacks some. The repertoire holds more than 9,500 clones, with more than 65% as singletons. This sample comprised PBMCs, obtained in a trial of ipilimumab plus nivolumab as post-transplant consolidation. The receptors here all came from a male donor with diffuse large B-cell lymphoma. CDR3s include the opening cysteine and the closing phenylalanine or tryptophan. The D gene is left open where the match is weak. Where a row states a size, it is once, few, many or the class of an expanded clone; other rows omit it.

.,.,TRBV5-1,TRBJ2-2,TGCGCCAGCAGCTATTACAGCAACACCGGGGAGCTGTTTTTT,CASSYYSNTGELFF
.,TRBD1,TRBV2,TRBJ2-3,TGTGCCAGCAGGACAGGGAGCACAGATACGCAGTATTTT,CASRTGSTDTQYF
.,.,TRBV18,TRBJ1-1,TGTGCCAGCTCACCTTGGGGGTCGACGGGAAACACTGAAGCTTTCTTT,CASSPWGSTGNTEAFF
.,.,TRBV6-5,TRBJ1-3,TGTGCCAGCAGTTACTCAGATTTCTCTGGAAACACCATATATTTT,CASSYSDFSGNTIYF
.,.,TRBV12-5,TRBJ2-3,TGTGCTAGTGGTTTGGTACTTGCAGATACGCAGTATTTT,CASGLVLADTQYF
.,.,TRBV7-8,TRBJ1-4,TGTGCCAGCAGCTTAGACGAAAAACTGTTTTTT,CASSLDEKLFF
.,.,TRBV5-6,TRBJ2-7,TGTGCCAGCAGCTTGGAGGGCCACAGACGCTCCTACGAGCAGTACTTC,CASSLEGHRRSYEQYF
.,.,TRBV20-1,TRBJ1-2,TGCAGTGCAGGGCTAGACTATGGCTACACCTTC,CSAGLDYGYTF
.,.,TRBV7-3,TRBJ2-1,TGTGCCAGCAGCCAAGGGGGGGACTTTAGCTCCTACAATGAGCAGTTCTTC,CASSQGGDFSSYNEQFF
.,.,TRBV7-9,TRBJ1-2,TGTGCCAGCAGCATACAGGGAAACTATGGCTACACCTTC,CASSIQGNYGYTF
few,TRBD1,TRBV11-2,TRBJ1-1,TGTGCCAGCAGCTCCTGGGACAGCACTGAAGCTTTCTTT,CASSSWDSTEAFF
.,TRBD2,TRBV29-1,TRBJ2-1,TGCAGCGTTTCTGGGACTAGCGGGATAGTTGTCTACAATGAGCAGTTCTTC,CSVSGTSGIVVYNEQFF
.,TRBD1,TRBV2,TRBJ1-1,TGTGCCAGCACCCGCGTTCACAGGGGGGGGGCCACTGAAGCTTTCTTT,CASTRVHRGGATEAFF